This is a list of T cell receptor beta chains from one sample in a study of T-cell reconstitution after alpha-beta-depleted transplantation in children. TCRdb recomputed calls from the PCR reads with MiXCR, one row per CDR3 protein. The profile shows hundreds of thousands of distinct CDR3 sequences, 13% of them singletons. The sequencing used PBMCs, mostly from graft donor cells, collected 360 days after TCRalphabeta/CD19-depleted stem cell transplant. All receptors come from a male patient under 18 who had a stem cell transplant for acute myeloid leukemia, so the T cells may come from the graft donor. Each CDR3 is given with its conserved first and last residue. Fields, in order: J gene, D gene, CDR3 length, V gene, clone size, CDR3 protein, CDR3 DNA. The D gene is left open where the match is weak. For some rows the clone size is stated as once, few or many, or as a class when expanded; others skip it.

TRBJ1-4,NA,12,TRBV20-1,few,CSAGGSNEKLFF,TGCAGCGCTGGCGGGTCTAATGAAAAACTGTTTTTT
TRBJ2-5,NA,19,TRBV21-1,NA,CASSQLRKGSGSTQETQYF,TGTGCCAGCAGCCAACTCCGAAAGGGTAGCGGGAGTACCCAAGAGACCCAGTACTTC
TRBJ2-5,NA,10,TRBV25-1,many,CASKSETQYF,TGTGCCAGCAAGAGTGAGACCCAGTACTTC
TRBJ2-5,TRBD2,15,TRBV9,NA,CASSVWTSGGETQYF,TGTGCCAGCAGCGTATGGACTAGCGGGGGTGAGACCCAGTACTTC
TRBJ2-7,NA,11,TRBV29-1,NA,CSVASTYEQYF,TGCAGCGTTGCATCTACCTACGAGCAGTACTTC
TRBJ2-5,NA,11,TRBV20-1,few,CSAQAQETQYF,TGCAGTGCTCAGGCCCAAGAGACCCAGTACTTC
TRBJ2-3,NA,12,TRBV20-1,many,CSAPPDTDTQYF,TGCAGTGCCCCCCCGGACACAGATACGCAGTATTTT
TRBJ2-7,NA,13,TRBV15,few,CATTGSGGEGQYF,TGTGCCACCACCGGTTCCGGCGGAGAGGGGCAGTACTTC
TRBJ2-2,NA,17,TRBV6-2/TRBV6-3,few,CASSYKVGRVWTGELFF,TGTGCCAGCAGTTACAAGGTCGGCAGGGTTTGGACCGGGGAGCTGTTTTTT
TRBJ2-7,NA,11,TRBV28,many,CASGGAYEQYF,TGTGCCAGCGGCGGAGCTTACGAGCAGTACTTC
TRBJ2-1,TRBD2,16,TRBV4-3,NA,CASSQTSGRARDEQFF,TGCGCCAGCAGCCAGACTAGCGGGAGGGCCAGAGATGAGCAGTTCTTC
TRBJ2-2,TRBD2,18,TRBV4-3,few,CASSQDKASGSNPGELFF,TGCGCCAGCAGCCAAGATAAAGCTAGCGGGAGTAACCCCGGGGAGCTGTTTTTT
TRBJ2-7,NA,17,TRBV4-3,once,CASSQENSVRPSQEQYF,TGCGCCAGCAGCCAAGAAAATTCCGTTAGACCATCGCAAGAGCAGTACTTC
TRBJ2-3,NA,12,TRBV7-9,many,CASSFGVDTQYF,TGTGCCAGCAGCTTCGGGGTAGATACGCAGTATTTT